This TCR beta chain was observed in a study of beta chain features in type 1 diabetes (dated by TCRdb to 2016 to 2019). Context from the whole study: No differences in mean age, gender distribution, total cell number or subset yield were found between patients and healthy donors. Across all samples, about 110 million sorted cells were examined, and cell number per subset correlated strongly with RNA yield. The study compared TCRB repertoires of sorted circulating CD4+ T cell subsets between recently diagnosed type 1 diabetes patients and matched healthy donors. Regulatory and stem cell-like memory subsets were obtained from only 8 patients and roughly 8 healthy donors, while naive and central memory subsets were obtained from all 30 or so donors.

All of the isolated RNA was reverse transcribed with the High Capacity cDNA Reverse Transcription Kit, so expressed TCRB transcripts were sequenced. Naive, central memory and regulatory T cell samples underwent deep immunoSEQ sequencing, averaging roughly 3.3 million total reads per sample. Sorted cells were lysed in RLT buffer, and RNA was extracted using DNase-treated RNeasy Micro or Mini kits according to cell number. To prevent cross-contamination, every cell subset was processed on its own, while patient and healthy donor samples were processed together. The immunoSEQ multiplex PCR was used to amplify TCRB sequences from cDNA, generating 87-bp fragments that spanned the CDR3 region. The amplicons were sequenced using the Illumina HiSeq platform. In the source study's methods: Synthetic template baselines were used to correct PCR bias computationally, reads within Hamming distance 2 were collapsed, and singletons that could not be merged were discarded. By aligning reads against IMGT, V, D and J genes, CDR3 length, and insertions or deletions at six rearrangement sites were assigned. Within each subset, clonotype counts were normalized to sorted cell number, and only after that were true diversity and Gini coefficients computed with the tcR R package. The overlap coefficient, calculated on TCRB nucleotide sequences, was used to quantify repertoire sharing. Out-of-frame TCRB sequences from naive cells were analyzed to stand in for the pre-selection repertoire. TCRdb obtained this table from immuneACCESS and retained in-frame rearrangements with V and J assigned. These tables miss some clones; where compared with another copy, unresolved V genes account for less than half of the shortfall, and the remainder is unexplained. V and J calls and clone size are given by that table; D and trimming were obtained from the DNA. The sample profile shows over 600,000 clones; around 12% of them were found once. The top ten clones comprise more than 0.1% of the sample.

CDR1 LGHNT and CDR2 FRNRAP were looked up in the germline V gene. Trimming removed 0 bases from V and 0 bases from J, leaving 15 bases between the germline ends. The CDR3 covers 18 residues, taking in both the cysteine and the phenylalanine. Just CDR3 DNA is preserved here, 54 bases in frame from base 1. In regard to this clone: The antigen it binds to is not known. No base quality values were provided; no much bigger clone lies one nucleotide off.

Overall study results and their limits: Naive, central memory and regulatory TCRB repertoires appeared more similar among patients than among healthy donors. A moderate but significant shortening of TCRB CDR3 length was observed in type 1 diabetes patients in all four CD4+ subsets. Fewer insertions and more nucleotide deletions at VDJ recombination sites were observed in patients with type 1 diabetes, implying thymic rearrangement abnormalities. Because the HLA sub-analyses included only small numbers of individuals, any influence of HLA type on TCRB rearrangement was left unresolved. Shorter templates might have been favored by PCR, but patient and control samples were amplified and corrected together, so both groups would have been affected equally by any skew. Because cDNA rather than genomic DNA was sequenced, highly expressing activated cells could have been over-represented, although no difference in activation and CD3 levels was found between groups.

From each donor, a single peripheral blood sample of 100 to 150 mL on average was drawn into heparinised tubes. Naive, central memory, regulatory and stem cell-like memory CD4+ T cells were sorted on a BD FACSAria II using a panel including CD45RO, CCR7, CD25, CD127, CD95 and CD27. All sorted populations exceeded 95% purity. Right away, PBMCs were isolated by Lymphoprep density gradient centrifugation and were stained directly, with no culture step. So that batch effects would be minimized, each experiment stained and sorted samples in pairs, pairing one healthy donor with one patient. Material for sequencing was naive CD4+ T cells from blood. This sample's cell subset or site label indicates: true naive CD4+ T cells. The TCR sequence derives from a man aged 30-40 years with type 1 diabetes. The receptor chain draws on TRBV12-5 and TRBJ2-1; TRBD1 could be the D gene, as 6 bases match. DNA sequence: TGTGCTAGTGGTTTGGTCAGGTCGACAGGACCCTCCTACAATGAGCAGTTCTTC. Protein translation: CASGLVRSTGPSYNEQFF. With the portions outside the CDR3 filled from the reference TRBV12-5 and TRBJ2-1 genes, the complete variable region becomes DARVTQTPRHKVTEMGQEVTMRCQPILGHNTVFWYRQTMMQGLELLAYFRNRAPLDDSGMPKDRFSAEMPDATLATLKIQPSEPRDSAVYFCASGLVRSTGPSYNEQFFGPGTRLTVL.